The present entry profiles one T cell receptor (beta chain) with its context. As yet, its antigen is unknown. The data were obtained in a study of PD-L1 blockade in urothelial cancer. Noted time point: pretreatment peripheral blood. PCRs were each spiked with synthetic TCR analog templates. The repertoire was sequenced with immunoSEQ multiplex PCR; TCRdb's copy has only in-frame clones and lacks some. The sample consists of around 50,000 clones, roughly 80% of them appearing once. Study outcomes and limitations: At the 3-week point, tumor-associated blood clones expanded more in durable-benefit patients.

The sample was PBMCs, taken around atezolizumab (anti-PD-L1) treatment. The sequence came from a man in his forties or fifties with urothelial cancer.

As DNA, the CDR3 is TGTGCCAGCAGTGATCTAGCTGCCTACGAGCAGTACTTC. Translated: CASSDLAAYEQYF. This chain uses TRBV6-1 with TRBJ2-7; D perhaps matches TRBD2 (5 bases). The ends were cut back, 3 bases at V and 2 bases at J, with 8 bases in the middle. The germline V gene encodes CDR1 MNHNS and CDR2 SASEGT. The CDR3 has 13 amino acids.